This TCR beta chain was retrieved from a study of CD8+ T cells in alopecia areata. Extracted RNA was reverse transcribed into cDNA, the sequencing template. Sequencing used immunoSEQ multiplex PCR; TCRdb keeps in-frame clones, though not all of them. The sample has a few hundred thousand clones, under 80% seen once. V lost 6 bases to trimming and J lost 2 bases; unmatched junction nucleotides: 7. Germline V lookup: CDR1 SGHNT, CDR2 YYREEE (reference sequence). The CDR3 is 15 amino acids. This clone was counted a few times. The chain links TRBV5-4 to TRBJ2-1; 8 nucleotides align to TRBD1. The receptor was isolated from a human donor with alopecia areata. The material was CD4+ T cells sorted from blood, obtained at week 0. The DNA of the CDR3 is TGTGCCAGCACCACCGGGACAGGTGCCTACAATGAGCAGTTCTTC. This codes for CASTTGTGAYNEQFF.